The clone carrying this T cell receptor beta chain was counted only a few times. No antigen is known for it. This sample stems from a study of T-cell reconstitution after alpha-beta-depleted transplantation in children. Study-level results: Counts and diversity of T cells one year after transplant came mostly from newly produced T cells.

Unique molecular identifiers were incorporated when the TCRbeta library was constructed. TCRdb passed the PCR reads through MiXCR, listing each CDR3 protein once. Altogether under 250,000 distinct CDR3 sequences are present, 20% to 30% being singletons, with the ten largest covering about 4.8%. The sequencing used PBMCs, mostly from graft donor cells, collected 360 days after TCRalphabeta/CD19-depleted stem cell transplant. This receptor was obtained from a female patient under 10 years old who had a stem cell transplant for congenital amegakaryocytic thrombocytopenia, so the T cells may come from the graft donor.

The CDR3 reads CSADPRDNEQFF. CDR3 bases: TGCAGCGCGGACCCTAGAGACAATGAGCAGTTCTTC. J is TRBJ2-1 and V is TRBV29-1; D is unresolved. The germline V gene encodes CDR1 SQVTM and CDR2 ANQGSEA. The CDR3 sequence is 12 residues long. Trimming took 7 bases from V and 5 from J, leaving 12 bases between them.